This T cell receptor beta chain was found in a study of blood T cell repertoires in COVID-19. Study summary: Material from acute and convalescent COVID-19 was sourced from the United States, Italy and Spain. Sample material is recorded as cDNA or gDNA derived from T cells, B-cell-depleted T cells, or PBMCs.

V was pared by 4 bases and J by 4 bases, with 7 bases between. The CDR3 extends over 11 amino acids. The germline V gene encodes CDR1 DFQATT and CDR2 SNEGSKA (reference sequence). Clones were sequenced by immunoSEQ multiplex PCR, and TCRdb holds only the in-frame ones, with some missing. The profile shows roughly 76,000 clones, 75% to 80% of them singletons. The rearrangement links TRBV20-1 to TRBJ1-2; maybe TRBD1 (6 bases). This TCR came from a human donor in a cohort sampled during active COVID-19. The sequencing input was peripheral blood. The CDR3 spells CSANRVYGYTF. The CDR3 nucleotides are TGCAGTGCTAACAGGGTCTATGGCTACACCTTC.